What follows are 12 T cell receptor beta chains derived from one specimen sequenced in a study of CD8+ T cells in alopecia areata. Sequencing used cDNA as its template, made by extracting RNA and reverse transcribing it. Assay used: immunoSEQ multiplex PCR; TCRdb lists only in-frame clones, some missing. The profile shows about 100,000 clones, 55% to 70% of them singletons. Treatment indicated: oral pan-JAK inhibitor, 5-10 mg twice daily. The sample here was CD8+ T cells sorted from blood, taken at approximately week 56, from a patient treated with tofacitinib. Receptors were obtained from a human donor with alopecia areata.

V and J are TRBV4-2 and TRBJ1-2, with D maybe TRBD1 (5 bases). Germline V CDR1 and CDR2: LGHNA, YNFKEQ. Between the trimmed V and J ends, which lost 4 bases and 0 bases, there was a span of 15 bases. CDR3 length: 16 amino acids. CDR3 amino acids: CASSLGSGASNYGYTF. The CDR3 region has the DNA TGTGCCAGCAGCCTTGGCTCCGGGGCCTCTAACTATGGCTACACCTTC.

J is TRBJ2-4 and V is TRBV4-1; D is unclear. V was pared by 3 bases and J by 10 bases, with 13 bases between. CDR3 length equals 13 residues. Germline V gene lookup returns CDR1 MGHRA and CDR2 YSYEKL. CDR3 region: CASSQNTQVIQYF. In DNA, the CDR3 is TGCGCCAGCAGCCAGAATACCCAGGTTATTCAGTACTTC.

The gene calls are TRBV4-2 and TRBJ2-5; 10 bases map to TRBD2. The end of the DNA aligns better with TRBJ2-7, so the J call may be wrong. The CDR3 contains 19 residues. The germline CDR1 and CDR2 sequences are LGHNA and YNFKEQ. The CDR3 region is CASSQDWESSGGRAYEQYF. Here the CDR3 DNA reads TGTGCCAGCAGCCAAGATTGGGAGAGTAGCGGGGGGCGGGCCTACGAGCAGTACTTC.

CDR3 DNA: TGTGCCAGCAGCCAGTACGGGACAGGGGAATCTAACACCGGGGAGCTGTTTTTT. It is translated as CASSQYGTGESNTGELFF. The rearrangement uses TRBV4-2 and TRBJ2-2; 10 positions match TRBD1. With V trimmed by 3 bases and J by 2 bases, 9 bases remained unmatched. Germline values: CDR1 LGHNA, CDR2 YNFKEQ. CDR3 length: 18 amino acids.

This rearrangement joins TRBV6-1 to TRBJ1-1, with D uncertain. With 4 bases removed from V and 0 bases from J, the gap between germline ends came to 9 bases. Germline V gives CDR1 MNHNS, CDR2 SASEGT. The CDR3 is made up of 14 amino acids. The DNA for the CDR3 is TGTGCCAGCAGTGTAAAGGAGATGAACACTGAAGCTTTCTTT. Translation: CASSVKEMNTEAFF.

The V and J genes are TRBV29-1 and TRBJ2-1; the D is unclear. Looked up from germline, CDR1 is SQVTM and CDR2 is ANQGSEA. This CDR3 contains 11 residues. V lost 2 bases and J lost 10, with 9 bases in between. The CDR3 is CSVESSREQFF. The DNA of the CDR3 is TGCAGCGTTGAAAGTAGCCGGGAGCAGTTCTTC.

This rearrangement joins TRBV6-5 to TRBJ1-1, with D unclear. The CDR3 covers 13 residues. Germline CDR1 MNHEY, CDR2 SVGAGI. With 2 bases removed from V and 2 bases from J, the gap between germline ends came to 6 bases. CDR3 in amino acids: CASSYARNTEAFF. CDR3 DNA: TGTGCCAGCAGTTACGCTAGAAACACTGAAGCTTTCTTT.

This clone was observed a handful of times. V usage is TRBV2 and J usage is TRBJ2-3; 8 nucleotides align to TRBD2. Germline V gives CDR1 SNHLY, CDR2 FYNNEI. The CDR3 covers 16 residues. V lost 2 bases, J lost 5 bases, and 9 bases stayed unmatched. CDR3 protein: CASSETSGGLGDTQYF. The CDR3 DNA sequence: TGTGCCAGCAGTGAAACGAGCGGGGGCCTTGGAGATACGCAGTATTTT.

This clone has just a few counts. The CDR3 DNA follows: TGTGCCAGTAGAATCGCGACAGGAGCCCAGCCCCAGCATTTT. Residues: CASRIATGAQPQHF. V usage is TRBV19 and J usage is TRBJ1-5, with D maybe TRBD1 (6 bases). There are 14 residues in the CDR3. Trimming took off 6 bases at V and 7 bases at J, with 16 bases between the two ends. Germline assignment: CDR1 LNHDA and CDR2 SQIVND (reference sequence).

The chain links TRBV7-9 to TRBJ1-5; 7 bases align to TRBD1. The CDR3 length is 16 residues. Losses at the gene ends were 4 bases for V and 1 base for J; bases not matched to a gene: 7. CDR1 and CDR2 (germline): SEHNR, FQNEAQ (reference sequence). CDR3 amino acids: CASSSTGDSSNQPQHF. The CDR3 nucleotides read TGTGCCAGCAGCTCCACAGGGGACTCCAGCAATCAGCCCCAGCATTTT. Full variable domain (rest looked up from reference TRBV7-9 and TRBJ1-5): DTGVSQNPRHKITKRGQNVTFRCDPISEHNRLYWYRQTLGQGPEFLTYFQNEAQLEKSRLLSDRFSAERPKGSFSTLEIQRTEQGDSAMYLCASSSTGDSSNQPQHFGDGTRLSIL.

This chain connects TRBV6-5 to TRBJ2-2; D is uncertain. Trimming left V 1 base short and J 1 base short, with 1 base between. This CDR3 is 13 amino acids long. Germline assignment: CDR1 MNHEY and CDR2 SVGAGI. The CDR3 is CASSYLNTGELFF. The CDR3 DNA is TGTGCCAGCAGTTACTTGAACACCGGGGAGCTGTTTTTT.

The gene calls are TRBV4-1 and TRBJ1-4; 9 bases align to TRBD1. Trimming cost V 4 bases and J 7 bases; bases outside gene matches: 7. CDR1 and CDR2 (germline): MGHRA, YSYEKL. CDR3 length: 15 residues. DNA for the CDR3: TGCGCCAGCAGCCCCGGGGGACAGGGAGGTGAAAAACTGTTTTTT. It is translated as CASSPGGQGGEKLFF.